The source of this TCR beta chain is a study of OX40 agonist ivuxolimab in advanced cancers. CDR3 length: 15 amino acids. The V gene's germline CDR1 is SEHNR and CDR2 FQNEAQ (reference sequence). Trimming took off 1 base at V and 3 bases at J, with 10 bases between the two ends. Produced via immunoSEQ multiplex PCR; TCRdb's table is partial and in-frame only. The table lists tens of thousands of clones, roughly 90% of them singletons, with under 1.1% in the top ten. The chain links TRBV7-9 to TRBJ1-5; no reliable D call. Here the sequenced sample was CD4+ or CD8+ T cells sorted from blood, taken in a trial of the OX40 agonist ivuxolimab. The source of this sequence is an adult with an advanced solid tumor such as melanoma, head and neck, liver or kidney cancer. The CDR3 bases are TGTGCCAGCAGCTTAGGACCAGGTTTCAATCAGCCCCAGCATTTT. Amino acids: CASSLGPGFNQPQHF. The variable domain in full, completed from reference TRBV7-9 and TRBJ1-5, reads DTGVSQNPRHKITKRGQNVTFRCDPISEHNRLYWYRQTLGQGPEFLTYFQNEAQLEKSRLLSDRFSAERPKGSFSTLEIQRTEQGDSAMYLCASSLGPGFNQPQHFGDGTRLSIL.